The source of this T cell receptor (beta chain) is a study of T cells in Graves' hyperthyroidism and ophthalmopathy. General study findings and limits: A model built on 13 V-J features separated ophthalmopathy from stable hyperthyroidism. Blood also held most thyroid clonotypes expanded beyond 0.001.

With respect to this clonotype: Its antigen is still unknown.

The diagnoses drew upon clinical symptoms, serum thyroxine and TRAb, thyroid ultrasound and orbital computed tomography. Over 9 ml of fresh peripheral blood supplied the PBMCs. Using RNA transcripts as the source, TCR beta CDR3 regions were amplified. TCR CDR3 regions were first amplified by RT-PCR with HTBI primers. TCRdb reprocessed the multiplex PCR reads with MiXCR, giving one entry per CDR3 protein. The sample includes more than 500,000 distinct CDR3 sequences, around 15% of them seen just once. Trimming removed 6 bases from V and 2 bases from J, with 13 bases in between. There are 14 residues in the CDR3. Germline V lookup: CDR1 DFQATT, CDR2 SNEGSKA (reference sequence).

V gene TRBV20-1 combines with J gene TRBJ2-2; the D gene is possibly TRBD2 (6 bases). The source is a woman aged 30 to 39 with Graves' hyperthyroidism. Specimen: blood. CDR3 DNA: TGCAGTGCCGACACTAGCACCAACACCGGGGAGCTGTTTTTT. Protein product: CSADTSTNTGELFF.